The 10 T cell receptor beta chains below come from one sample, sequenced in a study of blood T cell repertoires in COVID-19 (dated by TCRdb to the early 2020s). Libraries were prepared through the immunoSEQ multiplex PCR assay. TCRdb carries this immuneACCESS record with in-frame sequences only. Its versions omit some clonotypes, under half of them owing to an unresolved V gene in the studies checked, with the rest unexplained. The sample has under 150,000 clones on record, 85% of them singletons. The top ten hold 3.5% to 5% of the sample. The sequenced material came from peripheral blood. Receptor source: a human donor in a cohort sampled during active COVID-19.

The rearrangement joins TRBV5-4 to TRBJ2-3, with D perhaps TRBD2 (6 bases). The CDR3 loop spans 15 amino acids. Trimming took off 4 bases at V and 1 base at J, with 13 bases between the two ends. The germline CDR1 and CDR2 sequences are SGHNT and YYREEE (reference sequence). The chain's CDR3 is CASSPDPGGTDTQYF. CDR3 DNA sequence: TGTGCCAGCAGCCCGGACCCGGGAGGCACAGATACGCAGTATTTT.

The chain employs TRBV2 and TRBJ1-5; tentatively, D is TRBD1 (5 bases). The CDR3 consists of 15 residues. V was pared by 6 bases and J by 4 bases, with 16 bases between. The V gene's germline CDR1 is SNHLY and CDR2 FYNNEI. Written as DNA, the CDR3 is TGTGCCAGCAGGCTCACGGACACTCCGAATCAGCCCCAGCATTTT. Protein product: CASRLTDTPNQPQHF.

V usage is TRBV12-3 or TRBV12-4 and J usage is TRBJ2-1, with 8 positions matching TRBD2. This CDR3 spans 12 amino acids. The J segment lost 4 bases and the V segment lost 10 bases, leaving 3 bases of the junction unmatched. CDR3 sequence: CATGLAYNEQFF. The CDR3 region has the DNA TGTGCCACAGGACTAGCATACAATGAGCAGTTCTTC.

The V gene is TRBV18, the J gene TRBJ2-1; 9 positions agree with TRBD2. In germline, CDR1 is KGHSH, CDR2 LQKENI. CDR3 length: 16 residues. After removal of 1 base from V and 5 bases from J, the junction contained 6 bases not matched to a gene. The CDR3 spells CASSPRPTSGNNEQFF. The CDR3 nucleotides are TGTGCCAGCTCACCACGGCCGACTAGCGGTAACAATGAGCAGTTCTTC. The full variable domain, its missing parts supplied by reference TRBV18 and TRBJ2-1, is NAGVMQNPRHLVRRRGQEARLRCSPMKGHSHVYWYRQLPEEGLKFMVYLQKENIIDESGMPKERFSAEFPKEGPSILRIQQVVRGDSAAYFCASSPRPTSGNNEQFFGPGTRLTVL.

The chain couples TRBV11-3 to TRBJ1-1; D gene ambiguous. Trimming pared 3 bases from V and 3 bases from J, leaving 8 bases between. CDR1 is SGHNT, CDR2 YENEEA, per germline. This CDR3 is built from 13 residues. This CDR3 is CASSFGEDTEAFF. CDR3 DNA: TGTGCCAGCAGCTTTGGCGAGGACACTGAAGCTTTCTTT.

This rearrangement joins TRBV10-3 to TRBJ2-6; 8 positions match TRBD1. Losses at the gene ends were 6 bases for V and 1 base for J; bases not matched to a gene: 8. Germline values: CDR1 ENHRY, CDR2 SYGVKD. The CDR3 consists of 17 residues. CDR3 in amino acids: CAIRRTGGGSGANVLTF. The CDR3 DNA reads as TGTGCCATCAGACGCACAGGGGGTGGATCTGGGGCCAACGTCCTGACTTTC.

The CDR3 is CASSLFQGDNSPLHF. CDR3 nucleotides: TGCGCCAGCAGCTTGTTCCAGGGGGATAATTCACCCCTCCACTTT. The chain links TRBV5-1 to TRBJ1-6, with 7 bases identical to TRBD1. The CDR3 runs to 15 residues. V lost 1 base to trimming and J lost 5 bases; unmatched junction nucleotides: 3. CDR1 SGHRS and CDR2 YFSETQ come from the germline V gene.

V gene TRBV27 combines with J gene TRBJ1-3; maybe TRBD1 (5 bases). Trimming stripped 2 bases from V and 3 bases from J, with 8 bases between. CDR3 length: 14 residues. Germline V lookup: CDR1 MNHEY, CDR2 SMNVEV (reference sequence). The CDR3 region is CASSLRGSGNTIYF. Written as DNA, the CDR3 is TGTGCCAGCAGTTTACGGGGGAGTGGAAACACCATATATTTT.

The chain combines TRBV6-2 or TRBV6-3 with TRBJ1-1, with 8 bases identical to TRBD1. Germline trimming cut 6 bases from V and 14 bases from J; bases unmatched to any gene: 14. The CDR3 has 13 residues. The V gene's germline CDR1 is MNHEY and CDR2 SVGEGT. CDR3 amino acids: CASSLNRDRRFFF. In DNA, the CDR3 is TGTGCCAGCAGCCTAAACCGGGACAGGCGTTTCTTCTTT.

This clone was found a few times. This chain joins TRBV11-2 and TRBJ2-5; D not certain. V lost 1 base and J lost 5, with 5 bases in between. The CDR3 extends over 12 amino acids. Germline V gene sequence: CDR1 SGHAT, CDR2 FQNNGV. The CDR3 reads CASSLVFETQYF. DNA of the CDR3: TGTGCCAGCAGCTTAGTATTCGAGACCCAGTACTTC.